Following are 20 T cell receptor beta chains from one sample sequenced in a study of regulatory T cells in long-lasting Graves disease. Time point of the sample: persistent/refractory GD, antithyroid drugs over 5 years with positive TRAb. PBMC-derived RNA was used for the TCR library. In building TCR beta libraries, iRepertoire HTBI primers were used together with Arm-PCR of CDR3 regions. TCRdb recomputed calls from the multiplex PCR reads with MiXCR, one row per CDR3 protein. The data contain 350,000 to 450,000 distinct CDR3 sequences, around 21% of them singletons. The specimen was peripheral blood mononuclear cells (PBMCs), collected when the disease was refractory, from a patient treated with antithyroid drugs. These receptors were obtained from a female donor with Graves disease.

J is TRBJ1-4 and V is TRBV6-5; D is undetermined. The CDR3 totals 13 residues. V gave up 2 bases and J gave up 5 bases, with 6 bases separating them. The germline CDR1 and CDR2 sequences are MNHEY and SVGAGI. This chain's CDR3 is CASSYGVNEKLFF. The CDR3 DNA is TGTGCCAGCAGTTACGGGGTAAATGAAAAACTGTTTTTT.

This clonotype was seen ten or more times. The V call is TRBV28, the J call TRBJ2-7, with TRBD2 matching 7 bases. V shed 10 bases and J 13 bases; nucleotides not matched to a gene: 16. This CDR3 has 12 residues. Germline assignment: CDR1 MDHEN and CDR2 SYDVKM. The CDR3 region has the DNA TGTGCCATCTATGACTCGAGCGGGACTGGATACTTC. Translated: CAIYDSSGTGYF.

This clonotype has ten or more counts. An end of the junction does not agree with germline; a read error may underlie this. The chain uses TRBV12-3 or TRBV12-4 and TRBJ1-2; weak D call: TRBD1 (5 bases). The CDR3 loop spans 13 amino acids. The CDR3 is CASSPGTPYDYTF. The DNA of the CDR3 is TGTGCCAGCAGTCCAGGGACCCCATATGACTACACCTTC.

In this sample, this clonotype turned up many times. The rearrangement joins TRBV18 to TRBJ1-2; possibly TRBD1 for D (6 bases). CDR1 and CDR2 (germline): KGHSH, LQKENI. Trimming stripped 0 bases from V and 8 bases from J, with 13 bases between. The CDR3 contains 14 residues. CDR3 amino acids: CASSPPRQARGYTF. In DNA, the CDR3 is TGTGCCAGCTCACCACCAAGACAGGCCAGGGGCTACACCTTC.

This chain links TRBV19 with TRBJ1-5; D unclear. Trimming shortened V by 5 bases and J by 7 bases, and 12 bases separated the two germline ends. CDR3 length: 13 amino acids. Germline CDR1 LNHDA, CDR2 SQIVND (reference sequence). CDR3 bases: TGTGCCAGTAGTGTCGTGAGGGAACAGCCCCAGCATTTT. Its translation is CASSVVREQPQHF.

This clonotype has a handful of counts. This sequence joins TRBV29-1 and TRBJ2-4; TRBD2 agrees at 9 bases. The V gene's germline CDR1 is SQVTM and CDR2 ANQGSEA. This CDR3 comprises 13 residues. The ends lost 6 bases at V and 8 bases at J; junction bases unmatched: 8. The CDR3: CSVLSGRGDIQYF. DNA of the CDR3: TGCAGCGTACTTAGCGGGAGAGGAGACATTCAGTACTTC.

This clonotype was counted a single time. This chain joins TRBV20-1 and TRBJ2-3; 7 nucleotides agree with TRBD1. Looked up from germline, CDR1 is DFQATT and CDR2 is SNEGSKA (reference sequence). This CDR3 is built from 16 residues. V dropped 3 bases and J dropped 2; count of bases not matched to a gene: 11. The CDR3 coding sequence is TGCAGTGCTAGGCTCAGGACAGGCCCCCCCACAGATACGCAGTATTTT. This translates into CSARLRTGPPTDTQYF.

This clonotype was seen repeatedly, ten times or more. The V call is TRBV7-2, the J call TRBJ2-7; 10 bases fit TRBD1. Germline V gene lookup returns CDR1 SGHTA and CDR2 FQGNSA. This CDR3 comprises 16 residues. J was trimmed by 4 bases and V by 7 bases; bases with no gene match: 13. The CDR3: CASTQPFGQGGYEQYF. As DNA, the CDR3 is TGTGCCAGCACCCAACCATTTGGACAGGGGGGATACGAGCAGTACTTC.

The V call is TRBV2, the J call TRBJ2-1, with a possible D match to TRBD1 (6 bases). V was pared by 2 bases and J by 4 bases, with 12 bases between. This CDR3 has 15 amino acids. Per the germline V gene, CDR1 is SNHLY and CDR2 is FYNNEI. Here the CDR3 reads CASSEQGLGYNEQFF. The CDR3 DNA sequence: TGTGCCAGCAGTGAACAGGGGCTAGGGTACAATGAGCAGTTCTTC.

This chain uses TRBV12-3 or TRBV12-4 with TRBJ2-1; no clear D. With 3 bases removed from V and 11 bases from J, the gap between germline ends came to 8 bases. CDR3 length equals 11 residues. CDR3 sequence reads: CASSFMDKQFF. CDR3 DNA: TGTGCCAGCAGTTTCATGGATAAGCAGTTCTTC.

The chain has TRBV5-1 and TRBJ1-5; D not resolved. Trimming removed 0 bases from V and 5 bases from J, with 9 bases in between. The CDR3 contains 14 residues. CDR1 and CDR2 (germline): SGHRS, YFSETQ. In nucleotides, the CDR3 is TGCGCCAGCAGCTTGGGAGCGCCCCATCAGCCCCAGCATTTT. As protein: CASSLGAPHQPQHF.

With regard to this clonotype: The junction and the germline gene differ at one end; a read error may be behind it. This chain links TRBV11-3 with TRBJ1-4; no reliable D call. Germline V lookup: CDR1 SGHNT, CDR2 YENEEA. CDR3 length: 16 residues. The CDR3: CAGSLLRAATNEKLFF. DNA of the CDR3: TGTGCCGGCAGCTTACTTCGGGCAGCAACTAATGAAAAACTGTTTTTT.

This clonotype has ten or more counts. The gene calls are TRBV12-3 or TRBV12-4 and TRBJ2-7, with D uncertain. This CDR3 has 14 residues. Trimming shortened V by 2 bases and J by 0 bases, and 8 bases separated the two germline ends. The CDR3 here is CASSLQVSSYEQYF. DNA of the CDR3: TGTGCCAGCAGTTTACAGGTGTCCTCCTACGAGCAGTACTTC.

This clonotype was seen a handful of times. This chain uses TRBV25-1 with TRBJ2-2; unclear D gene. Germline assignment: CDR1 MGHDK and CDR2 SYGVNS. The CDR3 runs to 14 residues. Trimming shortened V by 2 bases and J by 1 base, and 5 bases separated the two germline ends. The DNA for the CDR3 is TGTGCCAGCAGTGAAACCTGGAACACCGGGGAGCTGTTTTTT. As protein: CASSETWNTGELFF. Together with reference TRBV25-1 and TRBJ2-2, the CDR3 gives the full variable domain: EADIYQTPRYLVIGTGKKITLECSQTMGHDKMYWYQQDPGMELHLIHYSYGVNSTEKGDLSSESTVSRIRTEHFPLTLESARPSHTSQYLCASSETWNTGELFFGEGSRLTVL.

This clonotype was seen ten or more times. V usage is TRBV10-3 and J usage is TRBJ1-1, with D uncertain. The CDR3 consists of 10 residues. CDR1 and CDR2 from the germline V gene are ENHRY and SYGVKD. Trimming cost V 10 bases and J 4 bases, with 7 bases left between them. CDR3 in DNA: TGTGCCACCCTAGGCACTGAAGCTTTCTTT. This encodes CATLGTEAFF.

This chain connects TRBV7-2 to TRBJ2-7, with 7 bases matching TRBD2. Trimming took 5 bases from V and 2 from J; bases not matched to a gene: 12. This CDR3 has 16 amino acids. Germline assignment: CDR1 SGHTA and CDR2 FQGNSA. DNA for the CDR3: TGTGCCAGCAGCCAAGACGGGGGAGGGACCCCCTACGAGCAGTACTTC. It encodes CASSQDGGGTPYEQYF.

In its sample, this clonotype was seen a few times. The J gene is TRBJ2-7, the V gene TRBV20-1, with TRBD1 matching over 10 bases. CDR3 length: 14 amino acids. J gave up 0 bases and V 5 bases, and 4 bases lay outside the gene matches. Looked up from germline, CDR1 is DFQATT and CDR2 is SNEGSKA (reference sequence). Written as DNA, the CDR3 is TGCAGTGCTTGGGGACAGGGGAACTCCTACGAGCAGTACTTC. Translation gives CSAWGQGNSYEQYF.

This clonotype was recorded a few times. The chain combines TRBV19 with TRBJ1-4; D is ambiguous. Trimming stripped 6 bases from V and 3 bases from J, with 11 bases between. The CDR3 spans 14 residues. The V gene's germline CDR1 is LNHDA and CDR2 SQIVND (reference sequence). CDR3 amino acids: CASRLVGPNEKLFF. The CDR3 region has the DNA TGTGCCAGTAGATTGGTAGGACCTAATGAAAAACTGTTTTTT.

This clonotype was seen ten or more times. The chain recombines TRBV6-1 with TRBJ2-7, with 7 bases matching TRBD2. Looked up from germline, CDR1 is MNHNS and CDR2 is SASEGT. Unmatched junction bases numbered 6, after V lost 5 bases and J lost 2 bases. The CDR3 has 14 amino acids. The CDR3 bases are TGTGCCAGCAGTAACAGCGGGAATACCTACGAGCAGTACTTC. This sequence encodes CASSNSGNTYEQYF.

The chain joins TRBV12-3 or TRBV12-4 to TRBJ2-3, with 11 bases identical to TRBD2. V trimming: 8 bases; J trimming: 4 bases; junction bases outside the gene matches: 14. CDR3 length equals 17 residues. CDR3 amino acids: CASGLPNSGRASDTQYF. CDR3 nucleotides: TGTGCCAGCGGCCTTCCGAATAGCGGGAGGGCCTCAGATACGCAGTATTTT.